This TCR beta chain was sequenced during a study of CD8 T cells in ankylosing spondylitis. Construction of TCR beta libraries was performed using quantitative 5'-RACE with molecular barcodes. Each CDR3 protein is one row after TCRdb ran MiXCR on the 5' RACE reads. The profile covers approximately 400,000 distinct CDR3 sequences, with approximately 26% appearing a single time and approximately 1% taken by the ten largest. General study results and limits: What appeared characteristic of ankylosing spondylitis blood was a TCR beta motif of fewer than ten highly homologous variants.

Germline V CDR1 and CDR2: SGHRS, YFSETQ. J lost 4 bases, V lost 4 bases, and 10 bases had no gene match. The CDR3 runs 17 residues. Worth noting for this clonotype: Its antigen remains unidentified.

The rearrangement uses TRBV5-1 and TRBJ2-1; 11 bases agree with TRBD2. The sequence came from a male donor with ankylosing spondylitis. The specimen sequenced was blood, either unsorted or a sorted T cell fraction (not recorded which). As DNA, the CDR3 is TGCGCCAGCAGCCTGGGGGTGACTAGCGGGACGTACAATGAGCAGTTCTTC. Translation: CASSLGVTSGTYNEQFF.